This TCR beta chain originates from a study of T cells in Graves' hyperthyroidism and ophthalmopathy. General observations from the study: Ophthalmopathy cases were set apart from stable hyperthyroidism by a 13 V-J model.

The source material, RNA transcripts, was used to amplify TCR beta CDR3 regions. The TCR CDR3 was amplified in a first-round RT-PCR using the HTBI primer set. MiXCR was run by TCRdb on the multiplex PCR reads, yielding one entry per CDR3 protein. The table has 550,000 to 600,000 distinct CDR3 sequences, 12% to 15% seen once. Note on this clonotype: What it binds is unknown.

Germline assignment: CDR1 SNHLY and CDR2 FYNNEI. The junction had 6 bases not matched to a gene; V was cut back by 4 bases and J by 6 bases. The CDR3 covers 14 residues. The sequence derives from a woman aged 18 to 35 with Graves' ophthalmopathy. The sequenced sample was blood. The chain employs TRBV2 and TRBJ1-2; TRBD1 aligns across 9 bases. CDR3 loop: CASSARQGVDGYTF. Written as DNA, the CDR3 is TGTGCCAGCAGTGCTCGACAGGGGGTGGATGGCTACACCTTC.